These 32 T cell receptor beta chains originate from one sample sequenced in a study of blood T cell repertoires in COVID-19. Sequencing used immunoSEQ multiplex PCR; TCRdb keeps in-frame clones, though not all of them. The table includes about 80,000 clones, nearly 90% detected once. The sample was peripheral blood. These receptors came from a man between 65 and 85 years old with acute or convalescent COVID-19.

The chain is built from TRBV7-9 and TRBJ1-6, with D tentatively TRBD1 (6 bases). Trimming shortened V by 5 bases and J by 10 bases, and 15 bases separated the two germline ends. The CDR3 extends over 14 amino acids. Germline V gene data show CDR1 as SEHNR and CDR2 as FQNEAQ (reference sequence). The CDR3 loop is CASSPEGGGSPLHF. The CDR3 DNA reads as TGTGCCAGCAGCCCGGAGGGGGGGGGATCACCCCTCCACTTT. The full variable domain, with the rest looked up from reference TRBV7-9 and TRBJ1-6, is DTGVSQNPRHKITKRGQNVTFRCDPISEHNRLYWYRQTLGQGPEFLTYFQNEAQLEKSRLLSDRFSAERPKGSFSTLEIQRTEQGDSAMYLCASSPEGGGSPLHFGNGTRLTVT.

This chain joins TRBV11-3 and TRBJ2-7; possible D gene TRBD2, 6 bases. The CDR3 totals 13 residues. From germline, CDR1 is SGHNT and CDR2 YENEEA. Trimming took off 5 bases at V and 4 bases at J, with 12 bases between the two ends. The CDR3 reads CASSRRDGYEQYF. CDR3 nucleotide sequence: TGTGCCAGCAGCCGGAGGGACGGGTACGAGCAGTACTTC.

This clone was picked up a small number of times. The rearrangement joins TRBV28 to TRBJ1-5; D is perhaps TRBD1 (5 bases). CDR3 length: 17 amino acids. Deletions cut 2 bases from V and 1 base from J, with 15 bases between. Germline CDR1 is MDHEN and CDR2 is SYDVKM. This CDR3 reads CASSLPARVRSNQPQHF. CDR3 bases: TGTGCCAGCAGTTTACCCGCCAGGGTAAGAAGCAATCAGCCCCAGCATTTT.

The genes are TRBV19 and TRBJ2-2, with D tentatively TRBD2 (7 bases). The CDR3 totals 15 residues. The germline V gene encodes CDR1 LNHDA and CDR2 SQIVND (reference sequence). Trimming cost V 3 bases and J 4 bases, with 12 bases left between them. CDR3 in amino acids: CASSMWGGGTGELFF. The CDR3 coding sequence is TGTGCCAGTAGTATGTGGGGGGGCGGCACCGGGGAGCTGTTTTTT.

V is TRBV18 and J is TRBJ1-5; a possible D gene is TRBD1 (6 bases). This CDR3 has 16 amino acids. Germline CDR1 and CDR2: KGHSH and LQKENI. Trimming took off 3 bases at V and 5 bases at J, with 17 bases between the two ends. CDR3 DNA sequence: TGTGCCAGCTCACCTACCCTGGGGGCATACGATCAGCCCCAGCATTTT. It specifies CASSPTLGAYDQPQHF.

The chain couples TRBV5-6 to TRBJ2-3; weak D call: TRBD1 (6 bases). This CDR3 is built from 18 residues. CDR1 is SGHDT and CDR2 is YYEEEE in the germline V gene. Deletions cut 2 bases from V and 0 bases from J, with 19 bases between. The CDR3 DNA reads TGTGCCAGCAGCTTATACAGGGTCAAGCACCTAAGCACAGATACGCAGTATTTT. It translates to CASSLYRVKHLSTDTQYF.

The rearrangement uses TRBV7-2 and TRBJ2-3, with no clear D. CDR1 is SGHTA, CDR2 FQGNSA, per germline. The V end lost 0 bases, the J end lost 6 bases, and 7 bases lay between the germline ends. The CDR3 loop spans 13 amino acids. This CDR3 is CASSLARTDTQYF. CDR3 nucleotide sequence: TGTGCCAGCAGCTTAGCCAGAACCGATACGCAGTATTTT.

This clone was observed a handful of times. This CDR3 is also generated by other DNA sequences in the sample. The genes are TRBV7-2 and TRBJ1-1; 7 nucleotides align to TRBD1. CDR3 length equals 14 residues. V lost 5 bases to trimming and J lost 1 base; unmatched junction nucleotides: 4. Germline values: CDR1 SGHTA, CDR2 FQGNSA. CDR3 sequence: CASSPRTGNTEAFF. CDR3 sequence (DNA): TGTGCCAGCAGCCCGCGGACAGGGAACACTGAAGCTTTCTTT. Full variable domain (outside the CDR3, taken from reference TRBV7-2 and TRBJ1-1): GAGVSQSPSNKVTEKGKDVELRCDPISGHTALYWYRQSLGQGLEFLIYFQGNSAPDKSGLPSDRFSAERTGGSVSTLTIQRTQQEDSAVYLCASSPRTGNTEAFFGQGTRLTVV.

CDR3 sequence (DNA): TGTGCCAGCAGCTCAAGAGTACTTAACTACGAGCAGTACTTC. Its translation: CASSSRVLNYEQYF. The chain couples TRBV14 to TRBJ2-7; D gene ambiguous. Germline V gives CDR1 SGHDN, CDR2 FVKESK. V lost 5 bases and J 3 bases, leaving 14 bases between the germline ends. The CDR3 runs to 14 residues.

This clone has just a few counts. In DNA form, the CDR3 reads TGTGCCAGCAGCTCCGACACCTATAGCAATCAGCCCCAGCATTTT. This codes for CASSSDTYSNQPQHF. This chain links TRBV6-2 or TRBV6-3 with TRBJ1-5; D is uncertain. CDR1 and CDR2 from the germline V gene are MNHEY and SVGEGT. This CDR3 has 15 residues. The V end lost 6 bases, the J end lost 0 bases, and 12 bases lay between the germline ends.

The V gene is TRBV6-2 or TRBV6-3, the J gene TRBJ2-5; the match to TRBD2 covers 7 bases. The V segment lost 2 bases and the J segment 1 base; nucleotides outside the gene matches: 7. Germline V gene lookup returns CDR1 MNHEY and CDR2 SVGEGT. This CDR3 is 16 amino acids long. CDR3 protein: CASSYPLGGIQETQYF. The CDR3 DNA sequence: TGTGCCAGCAGTTACCCCCTGGGGGGGATCCAAGAGACCCAGTACTTC.

The chain has TRBV11-2 and TRBJ2-7; no definite D call. V was trimmed by 4 bases and J by 3 bases, leaving 7 bases between them. This CDR3 has 12 residues. Germline V gene data show CDR1 as SGHAT and CDR2 as FQNNGV. In DNA, the CDR3 is TGTGCCAGCAGCTCCCGAGGCTACGAGCAGTACTTC. This encodes CASSSRGYEQYF.

The chain recombines TRBV11-1 with TRBJ2-2; 9 bases agree with TRBD1. The CDR3 spans 16 residues. Per germline, CDR1 SGHAT and CDR2 FQDESV (reference sequence). The V gene end was trimmed by 3 bases and the J gene end by 0 bases; junction bases not matched to a gene: 2. CDR3: CASSFRTGANTGELFF. In DNA, the CDR3 is TGTGCCAGCAGCTTTAGGACAGGGGCGAACACCGGGGAGCTGTTTTTT. Complete variable domain (other parts from reference TRBV11-1 and TRBJ2-2): EAEVAQSPRYKITEKSQAVAFWCDPISGHATLYWYRQILGQGPELLVQFQDESVVDDSQLPKDRFSAERLKGVDSTLKIQPAELGDSAMYLCASSFRTGANTGELFFGEGSRLTVL.

This chain links TRBV27 with TRBJ2-1; the D gene is possibly TRBD1 (6 bases). Germline V lookup: CDR1 MNHEY, CDR2 SMNVEV (reference sequence). Trimming removed 0 bases at V and 5 bases at J, with 14 bases between. CDR3 length: 16 residues. In DNA form, the CDR3 reads TGTGCCAGCAGTTTATCGTGGGGACAACCCAACAATGAGCAGTTCTTC. Translating gives CASSLSWGQPNNEQFF.

This clone was picked up a small number of times. The chain has TRBV29-1 and TRBJ2-1; a possible D gene is TRBD2 (6 bases). V lost 7 bases to trimming and J lost 1 base, with 11 bases between them. Germline-derived CDR1 and CDR2 are SQVTM and ANQGSEA. This CDR3 spans 13 amino acids. As DNA, the CDR3 is TGCAGCGCCCTCGGGACTTCCTACAATGAGCAGTTCTTC. As protein: CSALGTSYNEQFF.

This sequence joins TRBV9 and TRBJ2-7; possible D gene TRBD2, 5 bases. The CDR3 spans 16 residues. The V gene's germline CDR1 is SGDLS and CDR2 YYNGEE. Between the trimmed V and J ends, which lost 0 bases and 5 bases, there was a span of 18 bases. The CDR3 sequence: CASSVGPRGSINEQYF. CDR3 coding DNA: TGTGCCAGCAGCGTAGGGCCTCGGGGTAGCATAAACGAGCAGTACTTC.

The chain is built from TRBV5-4 and TRBJ2-1, with 9 bases that match TRBD2. Trimming removed 4 bases from V and 7 bases from J; junction bases left unmatched: 9. The germline V gene has CDR1 SGHNT and CDR2 YYREEE (reference sequence). This CDR3 has 15 residues. CDR3 bases: TGTGCCAGCAGCGTCCTAGCGGGGCAAGGGAATGAGCAGTTCTTC. Protein sequence: CASSVLAGQGNEQFF.

The chain combines TRBV5-1 with TRBJ2-2, with 12 bases aligning to TRBD1. After removal of 4 bases from V and 6 bases from J, the junction contained 7 bases not matched to a gene. Germline V gives CDR1 SGHRS, CDR2 YFSETQ. This CDR3 comprises 16 residues. The CDR3 here is CASSGGQGAGAGELFF. CDR3 DNA sequence: TGCGCCAGCAGCGGGGGACAGGGGGCGGGTGCCGGGGAGCTGTTTTTT.

The chain employs TRBV19 and TRBJ1-5, with D unclear. The V gene lost 3 bases and the J gene lost 1 base, with 7 bases spanning the gap. The CDR3 has 14 amino acids. Germline CDR1 is LNHDA and CDR2 is SQIVND (reference sequence). The CDR3 sequence: CASSIMTSNQPQHF. The CDR3 DNA reads TGTGCCAGTAGTATCATGACAAGCAATCAGCCCCAGCATTTT. Full variable domain (missing parts from reference TRBV19 and TRBJ1-5): DGGITQSPKYLFRKEGQNVTLSCEQNLNHDAMYWYRQDPGQGLRLIYYSQIVNDFQKGDIAEGYSVSREKKESFPLTVTSAQKNPTAFYLCASSIMTSNQPQHFGDGTRLSIL.

This chain joins TRBV20-1 and TRBJ1-2; a possible D gene is TRBD1 (5 bases). The V gene lost 3 bases and the J gene lost 13 bases, with 15 bases spanning the gap. Per germline, CDR1 DFQATT and CDR2 SNEGSKA (reference sequence). CDR3 length equals 11 residues. CDR3: CSARDDSTSTF. CDR3 in DNA: TGCAGTGCTAGGGACGACAGCACAAGCACCTTC.

V usage is TRBV19 and J usage is TRBJ1-5; 9 nucleotides match TRBD1. Per germline, CDR1 LNHDA and CDR2 SQIVND (reference sequence). This CDR3 has 14 residues. Unmatched junction bases numbered 3, after V lost 6 bases and J lost 3 bases. CDR3: CASRGQGSNQPQHF. The CDR3 nucleotides read TGTGCCAGTAGGGGACAGGGATCCAATCAGCCCCAGCATTTT.

J is TRBJ2-2 and V is TRBV9; TRBD2 is a possible D gene (6 bases). The germline V gene encodes CDR1 SGDLS and CDR2 YYNGEE. The CDR3 consists of 15 residues. With 3 bases removed from V and 4 bases from J, the gap between germline ends came to 13 bases. The CDR3 spells CASSGRDLITGELFF. CDR3 DNA: TGTGCCAGCAGCGGCCGGGACTTGATCACCGGGGAGCTGTTTTTT.

The chain joins TRBV7-9 to TRBJ2-7; 9 bases are shared with TRBD1. The V gene end was trimmed by 6 bases and the J gene end by 5 bases; junction bases not matched to a gene: 2. This CDR3 contains 12 residues. Germline CDR1 is SEHNR and CDR2 is FQNEAQ (reference sequence). The CDR3 region is CASRRTGDEQYF. The DNA of the CDR3 is TGTGCCAGCAGACGGACAGGGGACGAGCAGTACTTC.

The gene calls are TRBV19 and TRBJ2-1, with 7 bases matching TRBD2. Trimming at V came to 1 base and at J to 4 bases, leaving 7 bases not matched to a gene. Germline loops: CDR1 LNHDA, CDR2 SQIVND (reference sequence). The CDR3 has 16 residues. The CDR3 DNA reads TGTGCCAGTAGTATAGCGGCTAGCGGCCAGTACAATGAGCAGTTCTTC. It yields the protein CASSIAASGQYNEQFF.

This chain joins TRBV7-9 and TRBJ2-1; 10 nucleotides agree with TRBD2. The CDR3 sequence is 19 residues long. V shed 1 base and J 2 bases; nucleotides not matched to a gene: 11. Germline V gives CDR1 SEHNR, CDR2 FQNEAQ (reference sequence). The CDR3 reads CASSLGLAGVLTTYNEQFF. CDR3 coding DNA: TGTGCCAGCAGCTTAGGGCTAGCGGGGGTCCTTACAACCTACAATGAGCAGTTCTTC.

V and J are TRBV5-1 and TRBJ2-1; 9 bases match TRBD2. The CDR3 spans 15 residues. CDR1 is SGHRS, CDR2 YFSETQ, per germline. V lost 0 bases to trimming and J lost 5 bases; unmatched junction nucleotides: 3. CDR3 nucleotide sequence: TGCGCCAGCAGCTTGGTTAGCGGGAGTCACAATGAGCAGTTCTTC. Translating gives CASSLVSGSHNEQFF. Variable domain in full (rest from reference TRBV5-1 and TRBJ2-1): KAGVTQTPRYLIKTRGQQVTLSCSPISGHRSVSWYQQTPGQGLQFLFEYFSETQRNKGNFPGRFSGRQFSNSRSEMNVSTLELGDSALYLCASSLVSGSHNEQFFGPGTRLTVL.

This chain uses TRBV10-3 with TRBJ2-7, with D maybe TRBD2 (6 bases). Germline V gene data show CDR1 as ENHRY and CDR2 as SYGVKD. The CDR3 loop spans 13 amino acids. The chain's CDR3 is CASAGHDSYEQYF. The CDR3 coding sequence is TGTGCATCGGCGGGGCACGACTCCTACGAGCAGTACTTC.

The chain uses TRBV6-5 and TRBJ1-1; D is possibly TRBD1 (5 bases). The germline gives CDR1 MNHEY, CDR2 SVGAGI. V shed 2 bases and J shed 9 bases, with 16 bases lying between them. The CDR3 is made up of 14 amino acids. This CDR3 is CASSYDFETAKAFF. The CDR3 bases are TGTGCCAGCAGTTACGATTTCGAGACAGCAAAAGCTTTCTTT.

The genes are TRBV11-2 and TRBJ1-5; D gene uncertain. The germline V and J ends were trimmed by 3 bases and 0 bases, with 6 bases remaining between them. Germline V gene data show CDR1 as SGHAT and CDR2 as FQNNGV. This CDR3 contains 14 residues. The CDR3 spells CASSLSDSNQPQHF. The CDR3 coding sequence is TGTGCCAGCAGCTTGTCAGATAGCAATCAGCCCCAGCATTTT.

The rearrangement joins TRBV28 to TRBJ2-7; D not certain. This CDR3 comprises 12 residues. V gave up 5 bases and J gave up 4 bases, with 9 bases separating them. CDR1 is MDHEN, CDR2 SYDVKM, per germline. The CDR3 sequence is CASSVERYEQYF. The CDR3 bases are TGTGCCAGCAGTGTAGAGAGGTACGAGCAGTACTTC.

The V gene is TRBV2, the J gene TRBJ2-7, with D uncertain. Germline CDR1 reads SNHLY; CDR2 reads FYNNEI. The CDR3 has 11 residues. V shed 5 bases and J shed 3 bases, with 5 bases lying between them. The CDR3 loop reads CASSYFYEQYF. DNA of the CDR3: TGTGCCAGCAGTTACTTCTACGAGCAGTACTTC.

J is TRBJ2-1 and V is TRBV5-1; 7 bases are shared with TRBD1. CDR3 length equals 17 residues. Per the germline V gene, CDR1 is SGHRS and CDR2 is YFSETQ. Trimming removed 0 bases from V and 0 bases from J; junction bases left unmatched: 6. The CDR3 loop reads CASSLGGGVSSYNEQFF. The CDR3 region has the DNA TGCGCCAGCAGCTTGGGAGGGGGCGTAAGCTCCTACAATGAGCAGTTCTTC.